This T cell receptor (beta chain) derives from a study of OX40 agonist ivuxolimab in advanced cancers. Overall study context: The patients received ivuxolimab by intravenous route every 2 weeks at 0.01 to 10 mg/kg.

This CDR3 is 16 amino acids long. Unmatched junction bases numbered 11, after V lost 4 bases and J lost 4 bases. Per germline, CDR1 SGHNT and CDR2 YENEEA. Some clones are missing from TCRdb's copy, which holds only in-frame ones; the method was immunoSEQ multiplex PCR. Here the sample spans just under 95,000 clones, roughly 91% being singletons. The sequence was collected from an adult with an advanced solid tumor such as melanoma, head and neck, liver or kidney cancer. Specimen: CD4+ or CD8+ T cells sorted from blood, collected in a trial of the OX40 agonist ivuxolimab. The rearrangement uses TRBV11-3 and TRBJ1-1; 8 nucleotides match TRBD1. CDR3 nucleotides: TGTGCCAGCAGCTCAGGTCGGACAGGGAAGGGCACTGAAGCTTTCTTT. Protein: CASSSGRTGKGTEAFF.